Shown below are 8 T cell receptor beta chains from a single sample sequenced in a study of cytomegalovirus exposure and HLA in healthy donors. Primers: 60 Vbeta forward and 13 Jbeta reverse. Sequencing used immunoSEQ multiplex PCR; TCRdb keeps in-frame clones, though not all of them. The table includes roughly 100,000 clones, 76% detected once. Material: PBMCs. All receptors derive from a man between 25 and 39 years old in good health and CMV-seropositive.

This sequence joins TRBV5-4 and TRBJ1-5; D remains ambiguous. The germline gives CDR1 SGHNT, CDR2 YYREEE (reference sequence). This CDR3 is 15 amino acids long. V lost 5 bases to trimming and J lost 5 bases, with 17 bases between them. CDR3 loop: CASSYGPGEDQPQHF. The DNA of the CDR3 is TGTGCCAGCAGTTACGGCCCTGGGGAGGATCAGCCCCAGCATTTT.

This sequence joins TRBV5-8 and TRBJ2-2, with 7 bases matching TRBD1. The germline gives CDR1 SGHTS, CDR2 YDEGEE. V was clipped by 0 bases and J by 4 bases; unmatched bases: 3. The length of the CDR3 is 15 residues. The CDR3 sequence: CASSLGTGFTGELFF. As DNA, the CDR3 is TGTGCCAGCAGCTTGGGGACAGGTTTCACCGGGGAGCTGTTTTTT. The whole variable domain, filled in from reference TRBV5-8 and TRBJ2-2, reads EAGVTQSPTHLIKTRGQQATLRCSPISGHTSVYWYQQALGLGLQFLLWYDEGEERNRGNFPPRFSGRQFPNYSSELNVNALELEDSALYLCASSLGTGFTGELFFGEGSRLTVL.

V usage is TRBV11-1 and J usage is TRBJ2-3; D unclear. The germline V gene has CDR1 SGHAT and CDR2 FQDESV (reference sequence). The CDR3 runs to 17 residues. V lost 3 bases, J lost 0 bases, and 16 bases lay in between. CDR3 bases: TGTGCCAGCAGCTTGATCTCTAGAAGCATAAGCACAGATACGCAGTATTTT. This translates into CASSLISRSISTDTQYF.

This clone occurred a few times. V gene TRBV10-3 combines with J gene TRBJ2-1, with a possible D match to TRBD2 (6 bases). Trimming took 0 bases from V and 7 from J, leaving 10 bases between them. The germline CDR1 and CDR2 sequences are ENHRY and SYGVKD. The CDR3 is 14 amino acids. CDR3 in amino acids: CAISESTGVNEQFF. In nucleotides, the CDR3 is TGTGCCATCAGTGAGTCTACGGGGGTAAATGAGCAGTTCTTC.

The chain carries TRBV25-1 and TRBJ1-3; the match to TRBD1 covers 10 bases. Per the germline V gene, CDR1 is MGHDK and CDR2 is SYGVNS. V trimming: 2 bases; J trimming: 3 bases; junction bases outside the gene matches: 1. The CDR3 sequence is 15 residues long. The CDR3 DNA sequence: TGTGCCAGCAGTGAAAGGACAGGGGGTGGAAACACCATATATTTT. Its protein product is CASSERTGGGNTIYF.

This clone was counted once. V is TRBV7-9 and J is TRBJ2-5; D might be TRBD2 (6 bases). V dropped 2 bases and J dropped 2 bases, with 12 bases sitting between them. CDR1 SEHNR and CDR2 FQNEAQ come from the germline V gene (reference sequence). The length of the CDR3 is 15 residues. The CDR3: CASSLRGETQETQYF. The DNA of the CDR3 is TGTGCCAGCAGCTTACGCGGGGAGACTCAAGAGACCCAGTACTTC. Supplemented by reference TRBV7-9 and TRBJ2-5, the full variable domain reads DTGVSQNPRHKITKRGQNVTFRCDPISEHNRLYWYRQTLGQGPEFLTYFQNEAQLEKSRLLSDRFSAERPKGSFSTLEIQRTEQGDSAMYLCASSLRGETQETQYFGPGTRLLVL.

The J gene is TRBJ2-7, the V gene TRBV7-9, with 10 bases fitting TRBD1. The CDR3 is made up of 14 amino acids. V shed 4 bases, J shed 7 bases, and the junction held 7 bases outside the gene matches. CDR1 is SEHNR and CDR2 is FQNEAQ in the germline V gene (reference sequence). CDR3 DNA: TGTGCCAGCAGCTCGACAGGGGGCGTGAGGGAGCAGTACTTC. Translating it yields CASSSTGGVREQYF. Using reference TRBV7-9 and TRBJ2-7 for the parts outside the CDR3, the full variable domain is DTGVSQNPRHKITKRGQNVTFRCDPISEHNRLYWYRQTLGQGPEFLTYFQNEAQLEKSRLLSDRFSAERPKGSFSTLEIQRTEQGDSAMYLCASSSTGGVREQYFGPGTRLTVT.

CDR3 sequence (DNA): TGCGCCAGCAGCTTCCCGGGACAGAGACCTAGCGGGAGGGCCGGCGGGGAGCTGTTTTTT. Residues: CASSFPGQRPSGRAGGELFF. The rearrangement links TRBV5-1 to TRBJ2-2, with 12 positions matching TRBD2. Germline values: CDR1 SGHRS, CDR2 YFSETQ. The trim removed 2 bases at V and 7 bases at J, leaving 18 bases unmatched. This CDR3 has 20 residues.